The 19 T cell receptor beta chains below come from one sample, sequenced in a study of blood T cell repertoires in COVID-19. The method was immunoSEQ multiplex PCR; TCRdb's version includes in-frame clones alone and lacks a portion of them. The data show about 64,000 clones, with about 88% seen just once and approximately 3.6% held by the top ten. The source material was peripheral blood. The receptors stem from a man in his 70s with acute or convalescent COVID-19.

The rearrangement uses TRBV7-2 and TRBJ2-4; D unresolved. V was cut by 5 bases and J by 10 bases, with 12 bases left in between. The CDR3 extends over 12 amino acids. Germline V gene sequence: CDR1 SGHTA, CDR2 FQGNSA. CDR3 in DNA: TGTGCCAGCAGCCGTGCGGCCCAGATTCAGTACTTC. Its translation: CASSRAAQIQYF.

The CDR3 sequence is CASSLRVGGASTDTQYF. The CDR3, as DNA: TGTGCCAGCAGCTTGAGAGTCGGGGGGGCTAGCACAGATACGCAGTATTTT. The chain is built from TRBV7-2 and TRBJ2-3; 8 bases agree with TRBD2. The V segment lost 3 bases and the J segment 0 bases; nucleotides outside the gene matches: 8. Germline values: CDR1 SGHTA, CDR2 FQGNSA. The CDR3 sequence is 17 residues long.

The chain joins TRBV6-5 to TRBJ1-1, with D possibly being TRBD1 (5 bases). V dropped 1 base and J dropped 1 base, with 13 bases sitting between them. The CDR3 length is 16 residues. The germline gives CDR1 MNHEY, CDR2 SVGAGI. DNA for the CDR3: TGTGCCAGCAGTTACTTGACAGCTGCCACGAACACTGAAGCTTTCTTT. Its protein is CASSYLTAATNTEAFF.

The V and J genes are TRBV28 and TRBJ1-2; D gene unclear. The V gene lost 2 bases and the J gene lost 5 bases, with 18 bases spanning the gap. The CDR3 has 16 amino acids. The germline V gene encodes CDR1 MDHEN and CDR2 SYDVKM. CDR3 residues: CASSLKPHRGIYGYTF. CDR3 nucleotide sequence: TGTGCCAGCAGTTTAAAGCCCCATAGAGGCATTTATGGCTACACCTTC.

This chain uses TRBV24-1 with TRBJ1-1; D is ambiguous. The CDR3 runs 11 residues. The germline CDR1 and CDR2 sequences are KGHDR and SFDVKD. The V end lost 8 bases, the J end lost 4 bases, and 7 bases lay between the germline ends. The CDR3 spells CATTRGTEAFF. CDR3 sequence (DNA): TGTGCCACCACCCGCGGCACTGAAGCTTTCTTT.

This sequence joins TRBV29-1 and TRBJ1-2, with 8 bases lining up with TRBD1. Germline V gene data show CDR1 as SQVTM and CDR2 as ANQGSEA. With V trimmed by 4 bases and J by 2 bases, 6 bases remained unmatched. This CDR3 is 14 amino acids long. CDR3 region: CSVVDRGANYGYTF. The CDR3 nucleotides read TGCAGCGTTGTAGACAGGGGTGCAAACTATGGCTACACCTTC.

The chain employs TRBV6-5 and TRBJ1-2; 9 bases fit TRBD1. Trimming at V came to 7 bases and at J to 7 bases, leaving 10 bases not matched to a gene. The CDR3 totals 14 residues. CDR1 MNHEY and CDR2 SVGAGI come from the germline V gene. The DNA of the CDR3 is TGTGCCAGCAAGGACCGGACAGGGGTGCTTGGCTACACCTTC. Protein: CASKDRTGVLGYTF.

The CDR3 DNA sequence: TGTGCCAGCAGCCCGGACAGGCCCGAAGCTTTCTTT. Amino acids: CASSPDRPEAFF. The chain combines TRBV7-9 with TRBJ1-1, with 7 nucleotides matching TRBD1. The CDR3 has 12 residues. Germline V gives CDR1 SEHNR, CDR2 FQNEAQ (reference sequence). The ends lost 5 bases at V and 8 bases at J; junction bases unmatched: 5.

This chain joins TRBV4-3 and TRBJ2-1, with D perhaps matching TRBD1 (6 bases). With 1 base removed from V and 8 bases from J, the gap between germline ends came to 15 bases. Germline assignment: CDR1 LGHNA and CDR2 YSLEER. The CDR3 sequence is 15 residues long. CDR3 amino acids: CASSQGARTVDEQFF. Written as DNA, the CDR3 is TGCGCCAGCAGCCAAGGCGCGCGGACAGTAGATGAGCAGTTCTTC.

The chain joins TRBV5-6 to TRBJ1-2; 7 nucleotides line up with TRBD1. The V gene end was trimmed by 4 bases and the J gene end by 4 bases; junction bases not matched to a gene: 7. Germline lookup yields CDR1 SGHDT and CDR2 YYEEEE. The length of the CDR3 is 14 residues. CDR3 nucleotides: TGTGCCAGCAGCCCACCGCAGGGGGGCTATGGCTACACCTTC. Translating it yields CASSPPQGGYGYTF.

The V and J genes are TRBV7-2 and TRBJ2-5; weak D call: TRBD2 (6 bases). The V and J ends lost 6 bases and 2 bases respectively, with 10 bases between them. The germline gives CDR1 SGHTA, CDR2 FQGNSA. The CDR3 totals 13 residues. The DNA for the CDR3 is TGTGCCAGCAGTGGAGGGATGCAAGAGACCCAGTACTTC. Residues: CASSGGMQETQYF.

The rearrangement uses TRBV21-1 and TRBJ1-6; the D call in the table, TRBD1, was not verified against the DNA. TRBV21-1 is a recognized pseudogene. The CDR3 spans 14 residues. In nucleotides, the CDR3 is TGTGCCAGCAGCAAAGCGACAGTATGTTCACCCCTCCACTTT. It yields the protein CASSKATVCSPLHF.

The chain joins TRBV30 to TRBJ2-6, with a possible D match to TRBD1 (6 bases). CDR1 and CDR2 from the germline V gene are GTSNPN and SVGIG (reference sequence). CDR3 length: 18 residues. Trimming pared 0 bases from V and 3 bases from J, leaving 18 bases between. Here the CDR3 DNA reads TGTGCCTGGAGTGTTAGGGGGACCCTAATTGGTGGGGCCAACGTCCTGACTTTC. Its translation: CAWSVRGTLIGGANVLTF.

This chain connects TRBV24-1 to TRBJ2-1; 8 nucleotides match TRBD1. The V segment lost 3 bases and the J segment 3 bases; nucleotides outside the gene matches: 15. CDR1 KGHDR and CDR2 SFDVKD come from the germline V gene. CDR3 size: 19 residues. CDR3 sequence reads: CATSDPGTGRAPGYNEQFF. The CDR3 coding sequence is TGTGCCACCAGTGATCCCGGGACAGGTCGTGCCCCCGGCTACAATGAGCAGTTCTTC.

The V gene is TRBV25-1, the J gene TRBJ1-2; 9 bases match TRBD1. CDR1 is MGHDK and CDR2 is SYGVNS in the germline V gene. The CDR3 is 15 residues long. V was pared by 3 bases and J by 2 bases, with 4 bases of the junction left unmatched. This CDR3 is CASSDTGTGNYGYTF. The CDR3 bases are TGTGCCAGCAGTGACACCGGGACAGGGAACTATGGCTACACCTTC.

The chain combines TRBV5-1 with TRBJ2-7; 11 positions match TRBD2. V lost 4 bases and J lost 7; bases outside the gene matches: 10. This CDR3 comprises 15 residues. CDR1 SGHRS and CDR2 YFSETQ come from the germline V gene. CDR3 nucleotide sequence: TGCGCCAGCAGCACCTCTAGCGGGGGGTTGTGGGAGCAGTACTTC. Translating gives CASSTSSGGLWEQYF. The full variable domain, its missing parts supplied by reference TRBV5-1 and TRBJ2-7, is KAGVTQTPRYLIKTRGQQVTLSCSPISGHRSVSWYQQTPGQGLQFLFEYFSETQRNKGNFPGRFSGRQFSNSRSEMNVSTLELGDSALYLCASSTSSGGLWEQYFGPGTRLTVT.

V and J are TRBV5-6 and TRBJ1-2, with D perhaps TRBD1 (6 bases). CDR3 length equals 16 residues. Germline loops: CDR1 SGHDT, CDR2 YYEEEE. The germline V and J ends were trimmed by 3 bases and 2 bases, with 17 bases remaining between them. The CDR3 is CASSSLADSPNYGYTF. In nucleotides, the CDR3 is TGTGCCAGCAGCTCCCTCGCGGACAGTCCGAACTATGGCTACACCTTC.

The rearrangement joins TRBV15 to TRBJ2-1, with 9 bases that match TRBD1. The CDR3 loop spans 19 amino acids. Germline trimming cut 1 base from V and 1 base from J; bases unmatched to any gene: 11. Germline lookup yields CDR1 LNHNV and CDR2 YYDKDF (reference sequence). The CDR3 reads CATSRGQAGQGLSYNEQFF. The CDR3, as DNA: TGTGCCACCAGCAGAGGGCAAGCGGGACAGGGCCTATCCTACAATGAGCAGTTCTTC.

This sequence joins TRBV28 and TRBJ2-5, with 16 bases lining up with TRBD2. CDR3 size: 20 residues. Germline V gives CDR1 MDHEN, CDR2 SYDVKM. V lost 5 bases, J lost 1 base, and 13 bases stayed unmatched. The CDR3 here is CASSQPGLAGGLMGQETQYF. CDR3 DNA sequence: TGTGCCAGCAGTCAACCGGGACTAGCGGGGGGGCTGATGGGCCAAGAGACCCAGTACTTC.